This TCR beta chain was profiled in a study of cytomegalovirus exposure and HLA in healthy donors. In the study overall: Out of about 360 genotyped donors, less than 85% belonged to the Caucasian-associated ancestry cluster.

Germline V gene sequence: CDR1 SGHNT, CDR2 YYREEE (reference sequence). The CDR3 runs to 16 residues. J gave up 5 bases and V 3 bases, and 10 bases lay outside the gene matches. A multiplex PCR was run with 60 Vbeta primers and 13 Jbeta primers. Generated by immunoSEQ multiplex PCR, the TCRdb table keeps only in-frame clones and is missing some. The sample consists of about 130,000 clones, approximately 8.9% of them appearing once. This clone showed up just a few times. The target antigen is unknown. Study-level findings and limits: Previously analyzed data showed that most TCR beta V segments were productive at a frequency of about 90% or about 30%. A later look showed TCR association rates differing by HLA locus, highest for DRB1 and lowest for HLA-C.

Sequencing used PBMCs. This receptor was obtained from a woman aged 40 to 49 in good health and CMV-seropositive. The rearrangement uses TRBV5-4 and TRBJ1-3; 8 nucleotides match TRBD1. The CDR3 DNA reads as TGTGCCAGCAGCTCCCCCGGACAGGGAGAAAGAAACACCATATATTTT. Its translation: CASSSPGQGERNTIYF. Complete variable domain (other parts from reference TRBV5-4 and TRBJ1-3): ETGVTQSPTHLIKTRGQQVTLRCSSQSGHNTVSWYQQALGQGPQFIFQYYREEENGRGNFPPRFSGLQFPNYSSELNVNALELDDSALYLCASSSPGQGERNTIYFGEGSWLTVV.